Shown below are 23 T cell receptor beta chains from a single sample sequenced in a study of cytomegalovirus exposure and HLA in healthy donors (dated by TCRdb to about 2017). Receptor amplification or capture employed the immunoSEQ multiplex PCR assay. The multiplex PCR relied on a mix of 60 forward primers for TCR Vbeta segments and 13 reverse primers for TCR Jbeta segments. In TCRdb, the immuneACCESS table is reduced to in-frame sequences with V and J assigned. These tables do not hold every clone; where another copy was compared, an unresolved V gene accounts for under half, and the others remain unexplained. Present in this sample are about 95,000 clones, 76% of which were seen just once. The ten largest clones represent roughly 4.8% of the sample. Sequenced: PBMCs. The receptors come from a man younger than 40 in good health and CMV-seropositive.

The V gene is TRBV21-1, the J gene TRBJ1-4; TRBD1 reflects the table's D call only, with no check against the DNA. TRBV21-1 is termed a pseudogene. CDR3 length: 14 residues. This CDR3 is CASSRGQPNEKLFF. In DNA, the CDR3 is TGTGCCAGCAGCAGGGGACAGCCTAATGAAAAACTGTTTTTT.

The genes are TRBV6-1 and TRBJ1-4, with D uncertain. V was pared by 7 bases and J by 0 bases, with 12 bases between. From germline, CDR1 is MNHNS and CDR2 SASEGT. CDR3 length: 15 residues. CDR3 bases: TGTGCCAGCACCCCTCGGTTTGCAACTAATGAAAAACTGTTTTTT. This sequence encodes CASTPRFATNEKLFF.

Turning to this clone: A read error may account for a junction end that differs from germline. J is TRBJ2-5 and V is TRBV7-9; unclear D gene. This CDR3 has 14 residues. In germline, CDR1 is SEHNR, CDR2 FQNEAQ (reference sequence). The CDR3 here is CASSLGGDQETQYF. The CDR3 bases are TGTGCCAGCAGCTTAGGAGGTGACCAGGAGACCCAGTACTTC.

This rearrangement joins TRBV5-1 to TRBJ2-2; D gene unclear. Trimming stripped 2 bases from V and 1 base from J, with 3 bases between. The CDR3 contains 13 residues. Germline assignment: CDR1 SGHRS and CDR2 YFSETQ. CDR3 protein: CASSFQNTGELFF. The CDR3 coding sequence is TGCGCCAGCAGCTTTCAGAACACCGGGGAGCTGTTTTTT.

The chain recombines TRBV19 with TRBJ2-7; 12 bases match TRBD2. This CDR3 spans 14 amino acids. V was clipped by 6 bases and J by 5 bases; unmatched bases: 5. Germline V CDR1 and CDR2: LNHDA, SQIVND (reference sequence). CDR3 coding DNA: TGTGCCAGTAGGACTAGCGGGAGAGGCGACGAGCAGTACTTC. Amino acids: CASRTSGRGDEQYF.

This chain links TRBV2 with TRBJ1-3, with a weak D call TRBD1 (6 bases). The germline gives CDR1 SNHLY, CDR2 FYNNEI. V lost 5 bases and J lost 1, with 27 bases in between. The CDR3 is made up of 20 amino acids. CDR3 in DNA: TGTGCCAGCAGTCAACCCAACACTGGGGGCAGCGCGCCTTCTGGAAACACCATATATTTT. Translating gives CASSQPNTGGSAPSGNTIYF.

The genes are TRBV16 and TRBJ2-2; D is ambiguous. Germline assignment: CDR1 KGHSY and CDR2 FQNENV. Trimming left V 4 bases short and J 9 bases short, with 6 bases between. The CDR3 spans 11 residues. Here the CDR3 reads CASSLGRELFF. The CDR3 bases are TGTGCCAGCAGCCTTGGCCGGGAGCTGTTTTTT.

V and J are TRBV5-1 and TRBJ1-1, with TRBD1 as a possible D gene (6 bases). The V end lost 5 bases, the J end lost 8 bases, and 19 bases lay between the germline ends. CDR3 length equals 14 residues. CDR1 is SGHRS, CDR2 YFSETQ, per germline. In nucleotides, the CDR3 is TGCGCCAGCAGGCCGGACAGTAACCGTCTCGAAGCTTTCTTT. Translated: CASRPDSNRLEAFF. The whole variable domain, remainder taken from reference TRBV5-1 and TRBJ1-1, is KAGVTQTPRYLIKTRGQQVTLSCSPISGHRSVSWYQQTPGQGLQFLFEYFSETQRNKGNFPGRFSGRQFSNSRSEMNVSTLELGDSALYLCASRPDSNRLEAFFGQGTRLTVV.

This clone was detected only once. The DNA of the CDR3 is TGCGCCAGCAGCCCTTCCCACCGGGAGCAGTACTTC. Residues: CASSPSHREQYF. V gene TRBV5-1 combines with J gene TRBJ2-7; D gene ambiguous. Per germline, CDR1 SGHRS and CDR2 YFSETQ. The length of the CDR3 is 12 residues. Trimming cost V 4 bases and J 7 bases, with 12 bases left between them.

The rearrangement links TRBV7-9 to TRBJ2-2; 7 nucleotides match TRBD1. The CDR3 consists of 14 residues. With 5 bases clipped from V and 6 bases from J, the junction kept 6 bases outside the gene matches. Germline loops: CDR1 SEHNR, CDR2 FQNEAQ (reference sequence). In DNA form, the CDR3 reads TGTGCCAGCAGCCGCACGGACAGGTCCGGGGAGCTGTTTTTT. Its protein product is CASSRTDRSGELFF.

The chain uses TRBV15 and TRBJ1-4, with 9 bases that match TRBD1. V was clipped by 3 bases and J by 4 bases; unmatched bases: 6. The CDR3 is made up of 16 amino acids. Germline assignment: CDR1 LNHNV and CDR2 YYDKDF (reference sequence). CDR3 in amino acids: CATSSADRGVNEKLFF. The CDR3 DNA reads as TGTGCCACCAGCAGCGCAGACAGGGGGGTTAATGAAAAACTGTTTTTT. Full variable domain (missing parts from reference TRBV15 and TRBJ1-4): DAMVIQNPRYQVTQFGKPVTLSCSQTLNHNVMYWYQQKSSQAPKLLFHYYDKDFNNEADTPDNFQSRRPNTSFCFLDIRSPGLGDTAMYLCATSSADRGVNEKLFFGSGTQLSVL.

The chain couples TRBV29-1 to TRBJ1-1, with D possibly TRBD1 on 5 matching bases. Germline lookup yields CDR1 SQVTM and CDR2 ANQGSEA. The CDR3 covers 12 residues. CDR3 nucleotides: TGCACTGTACCCGGGGGGGGAGCTGAAGCTTTCTTT. It encodes CTVPGGGAEAFF.

The chain has TRBV2 and TRBJ2-5, with a tentative D call TRBD1 (5 bases). The V gene lost 6 bases and the J gene lost 5 bases, with 22 bases spanning the gap. Germline loops: CDR1 SNHLY, CDR2 FYNNEI. This CDR3 spans 16 amino acids. The CDR3 DNA sequence: TGTGCCAGCAGCACACCTAGGACAAACCCGTGGGAGACCCAGTACTTC. Residues: CASSTPRTNPWETQYF. The full variable domain, its missing parts supplied by reference TRBV2 and TRBJ2-5, is EPEVTQTPSHQVTQMGQEVILRCVPISNHLYFYWYRQILGQKVEFLVSFYNNEISEKSEIFDDQFSVERPDGSNFTLKIRSTKLEDSAMYFCASSTPRTNPWETQYFGPGTRLLVL.

V and J are TRBV4-3 and TRBJ2-3; TRBD1 is a possible D gene (6 bases). The CDR3 totals 18 residues. V shed 0 bases and J shed 6 bases, with 22 bases lying between them. Germline CDR1 and CDR2: LGHNA and YSLEER. CDR3 nucleotides: TGCGCCAGCAGCCAAGATATCATCGAAACAGGGAATATGGATACGCAGTATTTT. This codes for CASSQDIIETGNMDTQYF.

V and J are TRBV30 and TRBJ1-1; TRBD1 matches at 9 bases. The ends lost 2 bases at V and 2 bases at J; junction bases unmatched: 6. CDR1 and CDR2 (germline): GTSNPN, SVGIG (reference sequence). The length of the CDR3 is 15 residues. CDR3 residues: CAWSNRDRVNTEAFF. The CDR3 DNA reads as TGTGCCTGGAGTAACCGGGACAGGGTTAACACTGAAGCTTTCTTT.

The genes are TRBV6-1 and TRBJ2-7; D might be TRBD1 (6 bases). With 7 bases removed from V and 2 bases from J, the gap between germline ends came to 15 bases. From germline, CDR1 is MNHNS and CDR2 SASEGT. The CDR3 runs to 14 residues. CDR3 nucleotides: TGTGCCAGCAAGTTGGGGGACACTACCTACGAGCAGTACTTC. Residues: CASKLGDTTYEQYF.

Details on this clone: The same CDR3 can be traced to other DNA sequences in this sample. V usage is TRBV7-9 and J usage is TRBJ2-3, with 8 bases identical to TRBD2. CDR3 length equals 15 residues. V was pared by 1 base and J by 1 base, with 1 base of the junction left unmatched. Germline V gene lookup returns CDR1 SEHNR and CDR2 FQNEAQ (reference sequence). CDR3 residues: CASSLEAGGTDTQYF. DNA of the CDR3: TGTGCCAGCAGCTTAGAAGCGGGGGGCACAGATACGCAGTATTTT.

This chain links TRBV9 with TRBJ1-2, with TRBD1 as a possible D gene (6 bases). The germline V gene has CDR1 SGDLS and CDR2 YYNGEE. This CDR3 contains 15 residues. Trimming left V 0 bases short and J 4 bases short, with 13 bases between. DNA for the CDR3: TGTGCCAGCAGCGTAGACGGGGGGCCCGGCTATGGCTACACCTTC. It is translated as CASSVDGGPGYGYTF.

This chain links TRBV2 with TRBJ1-2; possible D gene TRBD1, 6 bases. Germline V gene data show CDR1 as SNHLY and CDR2 as FYNNEI. This CDR3 has 16 amino acids. Between the trimmed V and J ends, which lost 6 bases and 2 bases, there was a span of 19 bases. In nucleotides, the CDR3 is TGTGCCAGCAGGACTAACGTCAGGGGCCGCAACTATGGCTACACCTTC. Protein: CASRTNVRGRNYGYTF.

This clone came up a few times. V and J are TRBV27 and TRBJ1-2; maybe TRBD1 (6 bases). The CDR3 is 14 residues long. V dropped 2 bases and J dropped 2 bases, with 9 bases sitting between them. In germline, CDR1 is MNHEY, CDR2 SMNVEV (reference sequence). The CDR3 nucleotides read TGTGCCAGCAGTTTACAGGGGAGCAACTATGGCTACACCTTC. Translating gives CASSLQGSNYGYTF.

V usage is TRBV2 and J usage is TRBJ2-1; TRBD2 aligns across 11 bases. The V gene's germline CDR1 is SNHLY and CDR2 FYNNEI. The CDR3 runs to 15 residues. V dropped 3 bases and J dropped 9; count of bases not matched to a gene: 7. The CDR3 nucleotides read TGTGCCAGCAGTGATCGACTAGCGGGGTTAGGTGAGCAGTTCTTC. It specifies CASSDRLAGLGEQFF.

This clone was seen once. This CDR3 reads CASSLEVLGLMNTEAFF. For the CDR3, the DNA is TGCGCCAGCAGCTTGGAAGTTTTGGGGCTCATGAACACTGAAGCTTTCTTT. The rearrangement uses TRBV5-1 and TRBJ1-1, with D tentatively TRBD1 (5 bases). The CDR3 sequence is 17 residues long. Trimming took off 0 bases at V and 0 bases at J, with 15 bases between the two ends. Germline CDR1 SGHRS, CDR2 YFSETQ.

CDR3 DNA: TGTGCCAGCAGCTCCGGGGGCAATCAGCCCCAGCATTTT. Translation: CASSSGGNQPQHF. The chain carries TRBV6-6 and TRBJ1-5; no clear D gene. From germline, CDR1 is MNHNY and CDR2 SVGAGI (reference sequence). This CDR3 comprises 13 residues. V was trimmed by 6 bases and J by 2 bases, leaving 8 bases between them.